This T cell receptor beta chain is drawn from a study of OX40 agonist ivuxolimab in advanced cancers. Study information: Every 2 weeks, patients got intravenous ivuxolimab at one of six dose levels (0.01-10 mg/kg).

In its sample, this clone was seen once. At the DNA level, this CDR3 is encoded by other sequences in the same sample as well. Sequenced by immunoSEQ multiplex PCR; TCRdb stores in-frame clones only, minus some. The profile shows fewer than 90,000 clones, roughly nine tenths of them singletons. V shed 4 bases and J shed 6 bases, with 10 bases lying between them. CDR1 and CDR2 from the germline V gene are LNHDA and SQIVND (reference sequence). CDR3 length equals 13 residues. The receptor's source is an adult with an advanced solid tumor such as melanoma, head and neck, liver or kidney cancer. Sample: CD4+ or CD8+ T cells sorted from blood, taken in a trial of the OX40 agonist ivuxolimab. The chain is built from TRBV19 and TRBJ2-1; possibly TRBD2 for D (6 bases). Here the CDR3 DNA reads TGTGCCAGTAGTAGGTCAGCGGGCAATGAGCAGTTCTTC. The encoded protein is CASSRSAGNEQFF.